The 12 T cell receptor beta chains listed next were all sequenced from one sample in a study of post-analysis software for immune sequencing data. Whole-study findings and limits: About 5 TRBV segments (TRBV5-6, TRBV5-1 and TRBV20-1 among them) occurred more frequently in patients than in controls.

These receptors' antigens are unknown. Each TCR beta cDNA library carried unique molecular identifiers. TCRdb reprocessed the PCR reads via MiXCR and lists one record per CDR3 protein. Altogether 740,000 or so distinct CDR3 sequences are present, roughly 50% being singletons, with the ten largest covering 4.6%. Sequencing input: blood. The receptors come from a girl aged 5 to 17 with multiple sclerosis.

The chain carries TRBV25-1 and TRBJ1-2; D is unresolved. This CDR3 is built from 14 residues. CDR1 MGHDK and CDR2 SYGVNS come from the germline V gene. Trimming shortened V by 0 bases and J by 8 bases, and 13 bases separated the two germline ends. DNA of the CDR3: TGTGCCAGCAGTGAATATTGGGCCCTTCAGGGCTACACCTTC. It yields the protein CASSEYWALQGYTF.

The V gene is TRBV18, the J gene TRBJ1-2, with TRBD1 matching 7 bases. The CDR3 extends over 13 amino acids. V lost 2 bases, J lost 5 bases, and 2 bases stayed unmatched. CDR1 and CDR2 (germline): KGHSH, LQKENI. CDR3 DNA: TGTGCCAGCTCACCAACAGGGGAGTATGGCTACACCTTC. This sequence encodes CASSPTGEYGYTF.

This clonotype occurred a few times. The chain is built from TRBV20-1 and TRBJ2-5; TRBD2 is a possible D gene (6 bases). The closer fit of TRBJ2-7 to the DNA end suggests the J call may be wrong. Germline V lookup: CDR1 DFQATT, CDR2 SNEGSKA (reference sequence). This CDR3 region has 12 residues. CDR3 sequence: CSAQPGEVEQYF. CDR3 coding DNA: TGCAGTGCCCAACCGGGGGAGGTCGAGCAGTACTTC.

J is TRBJ1-1 and V is TRBV20-1, with D maybe TRBD1 (6 bases). V was shortened by 5 bases and J by 1 base, with 14 bases between the two germline ends. CDR3 size: 14 residues. The germline gives CDR1 DFQATT, CDR2 SNEGSKA (reference sequence). The CDR3 sequence: CSARMGQSNTEAFF. In DNA form, the CDR3 reads TGCAGTGCTCGGATGGGACAATCGAACACTGAAGCTTTCTTT.

This clonotype was found once. The chain carries TRBV9 and TRBJ2-3, with TRBD1 as a possible D gene (5 bases). Trimming removed 3 bases from V and 0 bases from J, with 11 bases in between. The CDR3 covers 15 residues. Germline CDR1 reads SGDLS; CDR2 reads YYNGEE. The CDR3 region has the DNA TGTGCCAGCAGCGCTGCAGGGATTAGCACAGATACGCAGTATTTT. It is translated as CASSAAGISTDTQYF.

CDR3 residues: CASSQTGSPYNEQFF. The CDR3 DNA reads TGCGCCAGCAGCCAGACAGGGTCCCCCTACAATGAGCAGTTCTTC. V and J are TRBV4-1 and TRBJ2-1; 7 positions agree with TRBD1. Germline CDR1 is MGHRA and CDR2 is YSYEKL. V gave up 3 bases and J gave up 2 bases; unmatched junction bases: 4. The CDR3 extends over 15 amino acids.

The gene calls are TRBV6-1 and TRBJ1-5; 11 nucleotides match TRBD1. Trimming took 7 bases from V and 7 from J; bases not matched to a gene: 6. The CDR3 is 14 amino acids. Looked up from germline, CDR1 is MNHNS and CDR2 is SASEGT. CDR3 sequence: CASTVGQGAQPQHF. Here the CDR3 DNA reads TGTGCCAGCACCGTCGGACAGGGGGCCCAGCCCCAGCATTTT.

This rearrangement joins TRBV2 to TRBJ1-2; 7 positions agree with TRBD1. The CDR3 spans 15 residues. CDR1 SNHLY and CDR2 FYNNEI come from the germline V gene. J gave up 6 bases and V 1 base, and 8 bases lay outside the gene matches. The CDR3: CASSEGPTGRNGYTF. In DNA, the CDR3 is TGTGCCAGCAGTGAAGGGCCGACAGGGCGGAATGGCTACACCTTC. Looking up the rest from reference TRBV2 and TRBJ1-2 gives the full variable domain: EPEVTQTPSHQVTQMGQEVILRCVPISNHLYFYWYRQILGQKVEFLVSFYNNEISEKSEIFDDQFSVERPDGSNFTLKIRSTKLEDSAMYFCASSEGPTGRNGYTFGSGTRLTVV.

J is TRBJ2-7 and V is TRBV10-2, with 7 bases fitting TRBD2. Germline V gene sequence: CDR1 WSHSY, CDR2 SAAADI. Trimming removed 0 bases from V and 1 base from J; junction bases left unmatched: 6. CDR3 length: 16 amino acids. CDR3 sequence: CASSESERGGSYEQYF. CDR3 DNA: TGCGCCAGCAGTGAGTCGGAGCGGGGTGGATCCTACGAGCAGTACTTC.

As to this clonotype: The junction does not match germline at one end; this may be a read error. The chain has TRBV20-1 and TRBJ2-1; D is perhaps TRBD2 (5 bases). The CDR3 is made up of 14 amino acids. Germline assignment: CDR1 DFQATT and CDR2 SNEGSKA (reference sequence). Here the CDR3 DNA reads TGCAGGGCTAGAGTTCGGCGGGTAAACAATGAGCAGGTCTTC. It yields the protein CRARVRRVNNEQVF.

The J gene is TRBJ2-2, the V gene TRBV15; possible D gene TRBD1, 5 bases. The germline V gene encodes CDR1 LNHNV and CDR2 YYDKDF (reference sequence). V was shortened by 0 bases and J by 5 bases, with 16 bases between the two germline ends. The CDR3 totals 17 residues. The CDR3, as DNA: TGTGCCACCAGCAGAGATCGAAGGGGCCTGTCTACCGGGGAGCTGTTTTTT. It codes for CATSRDRRGLSTGELFF.

This chain uses TRBV7-3 with TRBJ2-3; D ambiguous. This CDR3 has 13 amino acids. The germline V and J ends were trimmed by 1 base and 4 bases, with 6 bases remaining between them. CDR1 and CDR2 from the germline V gene are SGHTA and FQGTGA. In DNA, the CDR3 is TGTGCCAGCAGCTTAAACGGTGCAGATACGCAGTATTTT. Translated: CASSLNGADTQYF.